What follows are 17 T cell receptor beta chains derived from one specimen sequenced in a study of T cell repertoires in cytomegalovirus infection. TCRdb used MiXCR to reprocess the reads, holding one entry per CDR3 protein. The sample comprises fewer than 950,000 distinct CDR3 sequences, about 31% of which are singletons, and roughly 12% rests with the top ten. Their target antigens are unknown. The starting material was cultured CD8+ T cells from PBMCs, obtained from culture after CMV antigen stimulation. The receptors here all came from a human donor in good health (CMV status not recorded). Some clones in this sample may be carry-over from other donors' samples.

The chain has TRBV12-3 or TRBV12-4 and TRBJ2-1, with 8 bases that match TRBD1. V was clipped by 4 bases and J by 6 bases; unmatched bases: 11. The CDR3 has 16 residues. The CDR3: CASSSSDRGSLNEQFF. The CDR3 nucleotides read TGTGCCAGCAGTTCCTCAGACAGGGGATCCCTCAATGAGCAGTTCTTC.

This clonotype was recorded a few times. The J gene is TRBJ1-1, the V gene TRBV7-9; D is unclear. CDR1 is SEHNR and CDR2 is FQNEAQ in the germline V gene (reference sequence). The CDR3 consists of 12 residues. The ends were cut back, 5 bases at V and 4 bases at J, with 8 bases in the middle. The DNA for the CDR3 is TGTGCCAGCAGCGGGAGTGTCACTGAAGCTTTCTTT. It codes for CASSGSVTEAFF.

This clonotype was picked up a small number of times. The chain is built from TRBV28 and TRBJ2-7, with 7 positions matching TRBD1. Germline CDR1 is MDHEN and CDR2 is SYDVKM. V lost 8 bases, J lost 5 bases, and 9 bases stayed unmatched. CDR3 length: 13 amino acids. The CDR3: CASGNRGRHEQYV. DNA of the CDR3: TGTGCCAGCGGAAACAGGGGACGGCACGAGCAGTACGTC.

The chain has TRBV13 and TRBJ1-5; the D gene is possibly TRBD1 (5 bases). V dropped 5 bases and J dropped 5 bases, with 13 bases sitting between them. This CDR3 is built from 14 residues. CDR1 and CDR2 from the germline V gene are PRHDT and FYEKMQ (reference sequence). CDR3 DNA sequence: TGTGCCAGCAGCAAGAGGGACGGCTATCAGCCCCAGCATTTT. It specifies CASSKRDGYQPQHF.

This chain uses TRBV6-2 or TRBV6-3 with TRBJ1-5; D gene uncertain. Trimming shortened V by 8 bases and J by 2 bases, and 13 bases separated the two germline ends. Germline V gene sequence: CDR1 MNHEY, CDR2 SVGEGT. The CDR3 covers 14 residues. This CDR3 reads CASSDLQGNQPQHF. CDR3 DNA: TGTGCCAGCTCGGACCTCCAGGGCAATCAGCCCCAGCATTTT.

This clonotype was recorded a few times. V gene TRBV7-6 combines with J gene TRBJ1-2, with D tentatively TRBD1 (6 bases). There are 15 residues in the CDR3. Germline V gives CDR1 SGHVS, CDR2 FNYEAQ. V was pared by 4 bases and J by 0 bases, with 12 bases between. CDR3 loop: CASSSLQGSNYGYTF. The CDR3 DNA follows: TGTGCCAGCAGCTCCTTACAGGGATCTAACTATGGCTACACCTTC.

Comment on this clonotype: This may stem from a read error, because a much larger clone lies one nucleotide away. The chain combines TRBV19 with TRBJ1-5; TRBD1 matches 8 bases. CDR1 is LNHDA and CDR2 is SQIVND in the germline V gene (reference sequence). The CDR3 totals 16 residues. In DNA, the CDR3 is TGTGCCTGTAGCGACCCCGGACAGGGCGGCAATCAGCCCCAGCATTTT. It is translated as CACSDPGQGGNQPQHF.

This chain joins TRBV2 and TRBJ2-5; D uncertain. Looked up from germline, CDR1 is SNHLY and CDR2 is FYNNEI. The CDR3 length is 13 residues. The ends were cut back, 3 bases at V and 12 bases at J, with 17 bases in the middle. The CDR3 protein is CASSEGSWAFEYF. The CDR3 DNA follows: TGTGCCAGCAGTGAGGGCAGCTGGGCCTTTGAGTACTTC.

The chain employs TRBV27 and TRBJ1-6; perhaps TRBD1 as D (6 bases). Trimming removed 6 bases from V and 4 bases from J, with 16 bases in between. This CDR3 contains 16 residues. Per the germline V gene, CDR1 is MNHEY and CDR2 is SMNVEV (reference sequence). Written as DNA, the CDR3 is TGTGCCAGCAGAGGCTTCCGGGACAAATATAATTCACCCCTCCACTTT. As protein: CASRGFRDKYNSPLHF.

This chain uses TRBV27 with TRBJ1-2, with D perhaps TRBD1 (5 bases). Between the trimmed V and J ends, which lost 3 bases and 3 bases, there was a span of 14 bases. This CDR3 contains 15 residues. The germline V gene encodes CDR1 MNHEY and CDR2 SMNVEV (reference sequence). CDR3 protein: CASSFGLSRDYGYTF. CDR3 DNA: TGTGCCAGCAGTTTTGGGCTTTCCAGGGACTATGGCTACACCTTC.

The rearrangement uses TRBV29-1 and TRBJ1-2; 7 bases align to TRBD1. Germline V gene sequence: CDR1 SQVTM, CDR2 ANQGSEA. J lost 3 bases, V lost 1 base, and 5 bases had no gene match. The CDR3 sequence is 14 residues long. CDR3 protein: CSVEVEGAHYGYTF. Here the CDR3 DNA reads TGCAGCGTTGAAGTGGAGGGGGCCCACTATGGCTACACCTTC.

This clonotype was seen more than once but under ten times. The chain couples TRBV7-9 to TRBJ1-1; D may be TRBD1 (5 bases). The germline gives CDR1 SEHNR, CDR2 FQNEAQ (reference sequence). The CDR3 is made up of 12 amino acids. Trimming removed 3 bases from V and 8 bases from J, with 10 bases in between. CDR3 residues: CASSLGNREAFF. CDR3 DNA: TGTGCCAGCAGCTTGGGTAACAGGGAAGCTTTCTTT.

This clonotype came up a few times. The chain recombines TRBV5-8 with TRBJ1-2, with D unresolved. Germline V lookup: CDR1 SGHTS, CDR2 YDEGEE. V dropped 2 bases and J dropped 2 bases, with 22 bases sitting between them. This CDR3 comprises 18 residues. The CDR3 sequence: CASSFGELVLDSNYGYTF. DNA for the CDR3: TGTGCCAGCAGCTTCGGCGAATTGGTGTTAGATTCAAACTATGGCTACACCTTC.

The CDR3 DNA is TGTGCCATCCATCCACTAGAGCTAGGGTTCTACGAGCAGTACTTC. Translating it yields CAIHPLELGFYEQYF. The chain recombines TRBV7-9 with TRBJ2-7, with D tentatively TRBD2 (5 bases). CDR1 is SEHNR and CDR2 is FQNEAQ in the germline V gene (reference sequence). V shed 10 bases and J shed 3 bases, with 22 bases lying between them. The length of the CDR3 is 15 residues.

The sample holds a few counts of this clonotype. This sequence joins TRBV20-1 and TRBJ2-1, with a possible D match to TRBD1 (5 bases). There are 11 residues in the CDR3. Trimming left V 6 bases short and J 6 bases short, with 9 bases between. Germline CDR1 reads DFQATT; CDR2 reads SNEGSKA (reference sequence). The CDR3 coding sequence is TGCAGTGCCACCAGGGTCAATGAGCAGTTCTTC. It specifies CSATRVNEQFF.

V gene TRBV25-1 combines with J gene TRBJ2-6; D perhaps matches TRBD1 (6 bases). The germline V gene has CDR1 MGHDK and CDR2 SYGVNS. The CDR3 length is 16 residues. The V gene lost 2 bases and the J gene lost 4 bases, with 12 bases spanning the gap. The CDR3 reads CASSELTGWGANVLTF. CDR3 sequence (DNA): TGTGCCAGCAGTGAACTAACAGGGTGGGGGGCCAACGTCCTGACTTTC. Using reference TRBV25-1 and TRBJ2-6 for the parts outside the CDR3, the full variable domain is EADIYQTPRYLVIGTGKKITLECSQTMGHDKMYWYQQDPGMELHLIHYSYGVNSTEKGDLSSESTVSRIRTEHFPLTLESARPSHTSQYLCASSELTGWGANVLTFGAGSRLTVL.

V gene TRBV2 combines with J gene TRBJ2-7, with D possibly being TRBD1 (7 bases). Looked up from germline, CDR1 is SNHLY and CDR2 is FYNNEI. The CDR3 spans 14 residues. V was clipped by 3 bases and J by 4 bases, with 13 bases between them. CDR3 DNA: TGTGCCAGCAGTGACCCAGGGGGGAGGTACGAGCAGTACTTC. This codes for CASSDPGGRYEQYF.